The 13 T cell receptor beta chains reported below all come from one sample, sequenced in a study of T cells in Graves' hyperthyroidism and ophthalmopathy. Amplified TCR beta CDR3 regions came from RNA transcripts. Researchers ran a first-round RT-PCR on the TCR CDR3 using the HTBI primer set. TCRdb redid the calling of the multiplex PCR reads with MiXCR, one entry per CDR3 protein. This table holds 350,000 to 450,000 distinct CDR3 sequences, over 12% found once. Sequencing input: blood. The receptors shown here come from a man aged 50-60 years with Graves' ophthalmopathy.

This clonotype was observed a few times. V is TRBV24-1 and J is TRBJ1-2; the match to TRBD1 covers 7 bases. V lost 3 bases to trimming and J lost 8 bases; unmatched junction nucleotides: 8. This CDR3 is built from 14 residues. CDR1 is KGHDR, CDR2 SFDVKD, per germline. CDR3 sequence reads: CATSDTGQLGGYTF. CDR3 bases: TGTGCCACCAGTGATACGGGACAGCTCGGGGGCTACACCTTC.

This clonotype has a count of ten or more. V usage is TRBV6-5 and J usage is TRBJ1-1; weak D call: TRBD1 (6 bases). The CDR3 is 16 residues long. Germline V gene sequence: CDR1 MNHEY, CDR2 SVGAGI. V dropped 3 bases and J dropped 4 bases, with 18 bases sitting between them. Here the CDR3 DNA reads TGTGCCAGCAGTTATCTTACCTGGACAGTCTCCACTGAAGCTTTCTTT. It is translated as CASSYLTWTVSTEAFF.

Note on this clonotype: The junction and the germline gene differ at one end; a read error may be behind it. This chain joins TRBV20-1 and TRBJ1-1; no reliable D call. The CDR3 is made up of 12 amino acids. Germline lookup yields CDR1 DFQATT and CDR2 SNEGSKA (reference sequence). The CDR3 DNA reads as TGCAGTGCTAGAAAAACGAACACTGAAGCTGTCTTT. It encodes CSARKTNTEAVF.

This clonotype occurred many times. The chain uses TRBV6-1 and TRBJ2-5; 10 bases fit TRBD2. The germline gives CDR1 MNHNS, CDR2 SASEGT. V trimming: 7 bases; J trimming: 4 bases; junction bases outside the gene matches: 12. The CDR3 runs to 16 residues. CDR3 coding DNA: TGTGCCAGCATGCGGATACTAGCGGGATATCGAGAGACCCAGTACTTC. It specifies CASMRILAGYRETQYF.

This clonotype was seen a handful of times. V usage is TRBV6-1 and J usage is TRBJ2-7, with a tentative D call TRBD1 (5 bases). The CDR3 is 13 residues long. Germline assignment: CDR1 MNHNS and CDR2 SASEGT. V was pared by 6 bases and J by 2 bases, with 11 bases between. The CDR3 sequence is CASRSQVTYEQYF. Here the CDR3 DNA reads TGTGCCAGCAGGTCACAGGTAACCTACGAGCAGTACTTC.

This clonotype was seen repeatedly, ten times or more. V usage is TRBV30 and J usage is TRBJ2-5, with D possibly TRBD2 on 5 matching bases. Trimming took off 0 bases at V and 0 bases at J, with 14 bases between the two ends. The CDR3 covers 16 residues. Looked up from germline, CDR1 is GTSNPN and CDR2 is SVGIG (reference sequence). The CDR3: CAWSVLDRRYQETQYF. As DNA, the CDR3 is TGTGCCTGGAGTGTACTCGACCGGAGGTACCAAGAGACCCAGTACTTC.

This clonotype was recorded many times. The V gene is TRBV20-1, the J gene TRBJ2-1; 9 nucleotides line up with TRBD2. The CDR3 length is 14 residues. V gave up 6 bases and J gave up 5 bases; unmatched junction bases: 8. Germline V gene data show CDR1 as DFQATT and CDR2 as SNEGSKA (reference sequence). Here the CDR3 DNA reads TGCAGTGCGAGGATAGCGGGAGCCCACAATGAGCAGTTCTTC. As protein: CSARIAGAHNEQFF.

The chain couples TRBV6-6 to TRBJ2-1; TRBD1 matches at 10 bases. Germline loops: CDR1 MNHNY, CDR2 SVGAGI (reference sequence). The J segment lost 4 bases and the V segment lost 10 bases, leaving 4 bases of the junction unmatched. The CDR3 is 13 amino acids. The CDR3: CATKDRGYNEQFF. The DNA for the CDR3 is TGTGCCACTAAGGACAGGGGGTACAATGAGCAGTTCTTC.

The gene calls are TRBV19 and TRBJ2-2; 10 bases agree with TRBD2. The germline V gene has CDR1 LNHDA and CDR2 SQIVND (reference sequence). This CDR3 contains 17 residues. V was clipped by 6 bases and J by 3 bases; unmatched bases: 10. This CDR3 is CASSSGRAGGYTGELFF. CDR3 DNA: TGTGCCAGTAGCAGCGGGAGGGCCGGTGGGTACACCGGGGAGCTGTTTTTT.

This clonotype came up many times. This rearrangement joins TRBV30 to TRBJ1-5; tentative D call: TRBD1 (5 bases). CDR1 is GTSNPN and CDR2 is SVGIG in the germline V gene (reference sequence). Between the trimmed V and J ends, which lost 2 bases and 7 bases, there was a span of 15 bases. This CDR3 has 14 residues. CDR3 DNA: TGTGCCTGGAGTATGGGCAGGGTAGGACAGCCCCAGCATTTT. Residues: CAWSMGRVGQPQHF.

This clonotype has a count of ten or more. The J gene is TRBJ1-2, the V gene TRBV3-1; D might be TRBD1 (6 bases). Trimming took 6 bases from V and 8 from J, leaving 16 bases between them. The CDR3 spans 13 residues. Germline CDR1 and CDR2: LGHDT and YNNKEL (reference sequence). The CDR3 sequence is CASRTQGGHGYTF. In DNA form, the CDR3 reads TGTGCCAGCAGAACACAGGGAGGGCACGGCTACACCTTC.

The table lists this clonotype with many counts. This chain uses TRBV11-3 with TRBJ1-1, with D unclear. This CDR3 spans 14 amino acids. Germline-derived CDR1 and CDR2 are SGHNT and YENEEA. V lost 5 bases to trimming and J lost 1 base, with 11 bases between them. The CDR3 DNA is TGTGCCAGCAGCCCGAGCAATAAGAACACTGAAGCTTTCTTT. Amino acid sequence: CASSPSNKNTEAFF.

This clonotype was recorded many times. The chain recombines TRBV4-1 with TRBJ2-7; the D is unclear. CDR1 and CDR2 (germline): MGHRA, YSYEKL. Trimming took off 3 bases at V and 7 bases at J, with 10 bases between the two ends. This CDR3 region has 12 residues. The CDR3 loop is CASSQQTGEQYF. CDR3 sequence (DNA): TGCGCCAGCAGCCAGCAGACTGGGGAGCAGTACTTC.